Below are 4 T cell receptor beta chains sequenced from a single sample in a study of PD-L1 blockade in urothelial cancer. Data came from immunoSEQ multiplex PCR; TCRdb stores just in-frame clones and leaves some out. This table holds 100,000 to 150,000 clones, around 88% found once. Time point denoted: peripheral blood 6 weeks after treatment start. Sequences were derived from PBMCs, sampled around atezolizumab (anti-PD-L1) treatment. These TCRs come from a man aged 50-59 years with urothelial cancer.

The CDR3 loop reads CASSLQLAEKETQYF. The CDR3 DNA reads as TGCGCCAGCAGCTTGCAACTAGCGGAGAAAGAGACCCAGTACTTC. The genes are TRBV5-1 and TRBJ2-5; the match to TRBD2 covers 8 bases. The germline CDR1 and CDR2 sequences are SGHRS and YFSETQ. The J segment lost 3 bases and the V segment lost 1 base, leaving 5 bases of the junction unmatched. The CDR3 consists of 15 residues.

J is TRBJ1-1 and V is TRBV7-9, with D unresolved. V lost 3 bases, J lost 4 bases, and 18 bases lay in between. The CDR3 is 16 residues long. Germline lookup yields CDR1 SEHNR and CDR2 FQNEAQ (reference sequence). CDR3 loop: CASSFDKVNVGTEAFF. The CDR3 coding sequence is TGTGCCAGCAGCTTTGACAAAGTGAATGTAGGCACTGAAGCTTTCTTT.

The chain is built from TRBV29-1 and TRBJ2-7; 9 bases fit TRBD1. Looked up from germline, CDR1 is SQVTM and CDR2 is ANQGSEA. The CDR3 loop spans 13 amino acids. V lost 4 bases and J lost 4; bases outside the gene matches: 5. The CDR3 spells CSVAWDRVYEQYF. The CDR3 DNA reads TGCAGCGTTGCTTGGGACAGGGTATACGAGCAGTACTTC.

This chain's CDR3 is CASIGRIRTGNTIYF. DNA of the CDR3: TGCGCCAGCATAGGCAGGATACGAACTGGAAACACCATATATTTT. The rearrangement uses TRBV10-1 and TRBJ1-3; D gene uncertain. Germline V lookup: CDR1 WNHNN, CDR2 SYGVQD (reference sequence). The CDR3 loop spans 15 amino acids. The V gene lost 7 bases and the J gene lost 2 bases, with 15 bases spanning the gap.